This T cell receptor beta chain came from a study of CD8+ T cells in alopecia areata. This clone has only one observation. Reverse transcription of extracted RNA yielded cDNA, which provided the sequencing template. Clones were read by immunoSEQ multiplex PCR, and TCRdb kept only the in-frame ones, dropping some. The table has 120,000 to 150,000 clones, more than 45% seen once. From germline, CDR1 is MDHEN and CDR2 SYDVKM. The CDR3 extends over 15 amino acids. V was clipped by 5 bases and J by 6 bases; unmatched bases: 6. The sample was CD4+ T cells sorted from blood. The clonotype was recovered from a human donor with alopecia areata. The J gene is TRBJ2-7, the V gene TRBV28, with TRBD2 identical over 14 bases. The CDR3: CASSTSGTSGSEQYF. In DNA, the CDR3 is TGTGCCAGCAGTACCTCCGGGACTAGCGGGAGCGAGCAGTACTTC.